This T cell receptor (beta chain) was observed in a study of shared clonotypes between healthy human individuals. As for this clone: This sample includes further DNA sequences coding for the same CDR3.

Using immunoSEQ multiplex PCR, the repertoire was profiled, and TCRdb retains in-frame clones only, with some absent. The table lists over a million clones, about 96% of them singletons. Per germline, CDR1 MDHEN and CDR2 SYDVKM. This CDR3 has 11 residues. Deletions cut 4 bases from V and 3 bases from J, with 4 bases between. V gene TRBV28 combines with J gene TRBJ2-7, with D uncertain. The material sequenced was naive CD4+ T cells sorted from blood. The subset here: CD45RA+ positively selected. This receptor was obtained from a man aged 30 to 45 in good health. This CDR3 is CASSSHYEQYF. CDR3 nucleotides: TGTGCCAGCAGTTCGCACTACGAGCAGTACTTC. The full variable domain, with the rest looked up from reference TRBV28 and TRBJ2-7, is DVKVTQSSRYLVKRTGEKVFLECVQDMDHENMFWYRQDPGLGLRLIYFSYDVKMKEKGDIPEGYSVSREKKERFSLILESASTNQTSMYLCASSSHYEQYFGPGTRLTVT.